The sequence of this T cell receptor (beta chain) was determined in a study of blood T cells in healthy people across ages. Study-wide context: When template switching was applied, about one barcoded beta molecule was captured per two T cells. Study-level points and caveats: Expanded clonotype shifts may have been confounded, as the donors had an unknown CMV status. With age, beta diversity per million T cells declined roughly linearly, significantly by 30 to 40.

The donors, aged about 6 to 90, were healthy Caucasians from Russia. Remarks on this clonotype: Its cognate antigen is unknown.

This CDR3 spans 13 amino acids. The germline gives CDR1 LNHNV, CDR2 YYDKDF (reference sequence). With 4 bases removed from V and 4 bases from J, the gap between germline ends came to 9 bases. With a J-beta primer mix and a sample-barcoded 5' primer, a second PCR ran roughly 6 to 12 cycles. TCRdb processed the 5' RACE reads anew with MiXCR; each CDR3 protein has one entry. The sample records about 640,000 distinct CDR3 sequences, 58% being singletons. Source material: blood. The chain carries TRBV15 and TRBJ2-3; maybe TRBD2 (6 bases). The origin of this receptor is a man aged 55-75 years in good health. The CDR3 DNA follows: TGTGCCACCAGCACCGGGACTGCAGATACGCAGTATTTT. It encodes CATSTGTADTQYF.